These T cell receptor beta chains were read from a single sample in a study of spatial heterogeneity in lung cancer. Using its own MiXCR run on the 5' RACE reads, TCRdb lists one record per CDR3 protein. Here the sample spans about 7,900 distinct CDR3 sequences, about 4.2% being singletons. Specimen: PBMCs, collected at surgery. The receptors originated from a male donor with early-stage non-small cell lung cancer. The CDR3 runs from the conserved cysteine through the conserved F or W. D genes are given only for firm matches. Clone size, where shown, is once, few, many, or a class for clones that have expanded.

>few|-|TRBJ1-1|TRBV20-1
TGCAGTGCTATTAAGCAACCAATGAACACTGAAGCTTTCTTT
CSAIKQPMNTEAFF
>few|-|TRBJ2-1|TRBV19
TGTGCCACCCGGGAGTTATACCCCTTGTCGAATGAGCAGTTCTTC
CATRELYPLSNEQFF
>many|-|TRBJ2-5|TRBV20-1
TGCAGCTGGAGGGGGCCCCAAGAGACCCAGTACTTC
CSWRGPQETQYF
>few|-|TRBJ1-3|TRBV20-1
TGCAGTGCCCAGTACTCTGGAAACACCATATATTTT
CSAQYSGNTIYF
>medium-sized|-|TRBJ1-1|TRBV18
TGTGCCAGCTCACCACGCAGGGGCGAGGGCACTGAAGCTTTCTTT
CASSPRRGEGTEAFF
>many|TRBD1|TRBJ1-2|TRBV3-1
TGTGCCAGCAGCCAACACTCCGGGACAGGTAGCTATGGCTACACCTTC
CASSQHSGTGSYGYTF
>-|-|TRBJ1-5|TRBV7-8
TGTGCCAGCAGCCCGAGCCCTGCTGTCTCGGCACTCGCTCAGCCCCAGCATTTT
CASSPSPAVSALAQPQHF
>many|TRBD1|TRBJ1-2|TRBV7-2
TGTGCCAGCAGCTTAGCGCCGGACAGGGGGCTAGGCTACACCTTC
CASSLAPDRGLGYTF
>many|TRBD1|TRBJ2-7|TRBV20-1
TGCAGTGCCACGAAGGGGGCGTTTGGCTCCTACGAGCAGTACTTC
CSATKGAFGSYEQYF
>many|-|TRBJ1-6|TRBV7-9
TGTGCCAGCAGCTCTTCGGGCCGCGACGTATTTACACCTTCACCCCTCCACTTT
CASSSSGRDVFTPSPLHF
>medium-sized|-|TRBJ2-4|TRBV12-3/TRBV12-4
TGTGCCAGCAGTTCGGCGGACAATCCTCTGTCCATTCAGTACTTC
CASSSADNPLSIQYF
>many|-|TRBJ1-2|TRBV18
TGTGCCAGCTCACCAGAGGGAGTGATTAACTATGGCTACACCTTC
CASSPEGVINYGYTF
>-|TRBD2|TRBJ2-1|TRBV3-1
TGTGCCAGCAGCCGACTAGCGAACAACAATGAGCAGTTCTTC
CASSRLANNNEQFF
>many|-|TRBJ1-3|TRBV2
TGTGCCAGCAAAAGAGGGCTGACTGGAAACACCATATATTTT
CASKRGLTGNTIYF
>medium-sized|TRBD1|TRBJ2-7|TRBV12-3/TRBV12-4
TGTGCCAGCAGTCGTACGGGACAGGGGGGGATCGAGCAGTACTTC
CASSRTGQGGIEQYF
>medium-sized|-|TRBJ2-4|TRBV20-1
TGCAGTGCTAGTAGAGGCTCCGCAGCCTTAGCCAAAAACATTCAGTACTTC
CSASRGSAALAKNIQYF
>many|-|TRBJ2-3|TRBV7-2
TGTGCCAGCAGCCTTGCTCCCGGGGTTACGCAGTATTTT
CASSLAPGVTQYF
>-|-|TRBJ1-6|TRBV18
TGTGCCAGCTCCCCCGCGGACGTTGAGACTTCACCCCTCCACTTT
CASSPADVETSPLHF
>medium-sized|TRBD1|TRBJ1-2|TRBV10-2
TGCGCCAGCAGAGGGACAGGGGTCCTCTATGGCTACACCTTC
CASRGTGVLYGYTF
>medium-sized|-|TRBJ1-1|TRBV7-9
TGTGCCAGCAGCCTCTTGGGGATCACTGAAGCTTTCTTT
CASSLLGITEAFF
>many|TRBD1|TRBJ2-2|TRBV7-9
TGTGCCAGCAGCCCCAGGGGGACCGGGGAGCTGTTTTTT
CASSPRGTGELFF
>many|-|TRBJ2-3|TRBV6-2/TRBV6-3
TGTGCCAGCAGTTATCAGGGAGCGGGCACAGATACGCAGTATTTT
CASSYQGAGTDTQYF
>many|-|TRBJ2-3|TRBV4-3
TGCGCCAGCAGCCAAGCCCTCTTCAGGGCAGATACGCAGTATTTT
CASSQALFRADTQYF
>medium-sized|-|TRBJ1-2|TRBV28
TGTGCCAGCAGGCCGGGGGGGCGGATCTATGGCTACACCTTC
CASRPGGRIYGYTF
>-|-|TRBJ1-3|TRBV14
TGTGCCAGCAGCTACGGGGGTAGAGGAAACACCATATATTTT
CASSYGGRGNTIYF
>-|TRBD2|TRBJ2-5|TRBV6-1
TGTGCCAGCAGTGAACTAGCGGGGGGGCAAGAGACCCAGTACTTC
CASSELAGGQETQYF
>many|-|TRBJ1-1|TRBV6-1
TGTGCCATGAGGAGGTGGCCATCGGACACTGAAGCTTTCTTT
CAMRRWPSDTEAFF
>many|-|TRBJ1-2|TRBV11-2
TGTGCCAGCAGCTTAGGGGAGTATAACTATGGCTACACCTTC
CASSLGEYNYGYTF
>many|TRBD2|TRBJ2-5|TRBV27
TGTGCCAGCAGGCGACTAGCGGGGCAAGAGACCCAGTACTTC
CASRRLAGQETQYF
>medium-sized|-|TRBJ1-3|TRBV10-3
TGTGCCATCATGCGTACAGGGACCTCTGGAAACACCATATATTTT
CAIMRTGTSGNTIYF
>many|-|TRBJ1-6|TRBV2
TGTGCCAGCAGTGAAGTCAGGGTGGCCAATTCACCCCTCCACTTT
CASSEVRVANSPLHF
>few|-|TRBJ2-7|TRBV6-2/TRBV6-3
TGTGCCAGCAGTCGGGTTTTGCAAAGAGCGGTTACCTACGAGCAGTACTTC
CASSRVLQRAVTYEQYF
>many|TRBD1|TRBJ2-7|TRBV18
TGTGCCAGCTCACCATCCGGGACAGGGTTCTCCTACGAGCAGTACTTC
CASSPSGTGFSYEQYF
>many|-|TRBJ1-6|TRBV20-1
TGCAGTGCTAGAGGACAACCTAATTCACCCCTCCACTTT
CSARGQPNSPLHF
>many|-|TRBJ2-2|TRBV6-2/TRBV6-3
TGTGCCAGCAAAACCGGGACAAACACCGGGGAGCTGTTTTTT
CASKTGTNTGELFF
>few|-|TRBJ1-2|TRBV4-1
TGCGCCAGCAGCCAAGATCGGGGGATGTCAAGTGGCTACACCTTC
CASSQDRGMSSGYTF
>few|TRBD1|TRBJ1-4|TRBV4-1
TGCGCCAGCAGCCAAGACTCTTGGACAGGCTACAATAATGAAAAACTGTTTTTT
CASSQDSWTGYNNEKLFF
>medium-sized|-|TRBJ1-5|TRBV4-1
TGCGCCAGCAAGGCCGGGACACCCAGCAACCATGGCAATCAGCCCCAGCATTTT
CASKAGTPSNHGNQPQHF
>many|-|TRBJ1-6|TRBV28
TGTGCCAGCAATCCGAGGACAGTCCAAGAATTCTCCTATAATTCACCCCTCCACTTT
CASNPRTVQEFSYNSPLHF
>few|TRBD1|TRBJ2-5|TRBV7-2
TGTGCCAGCAGCTTCTCCGGGACAGTTCTAGAGACCCAGTACTTC
CASSFSGTVLETQYF
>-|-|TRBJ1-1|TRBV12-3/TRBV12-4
TGTGCCAGCAGTTCCGCGGGGAACACTGAAGCTTTCTTT
CASSSAGNTEAFF
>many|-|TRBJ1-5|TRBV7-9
TGTGCCAGCAGCTGGGGAAATCAGCCCCAGCATTTT
CASSWGNQPQHF
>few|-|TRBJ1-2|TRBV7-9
TGTGCCAGCAGCCCGACGGAGTCTGGTGGCTACACCTTC
CASSPTESGGYTF
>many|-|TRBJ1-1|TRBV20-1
TGCAGTGCCCTCAGTCCCGCTTTCTTT
CSALSPAFF
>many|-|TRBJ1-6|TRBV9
TGTGCCAGCAGCGCCGACCTACGAAATTCACCCCTCCACTTT
CASSADLRNSPLHF
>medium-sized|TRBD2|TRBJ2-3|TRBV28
TGTGCCAGCAGTTTGCGGGGGGGTCCGGATACGCAGTATTTT
CASSLRGGPDTQYF
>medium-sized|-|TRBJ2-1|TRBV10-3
TGTGCCATCAGTGAGTCAGGCAATAGTGAGCAGTTCTTC
CAISESGNSEQFF
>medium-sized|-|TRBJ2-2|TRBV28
TGTGCCAGCAGTTTATGGGAACTAGCTGGGGGGCCCGGGGAGCTGTTTTTT
CASSLWELAGGPGELFF
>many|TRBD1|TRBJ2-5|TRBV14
TGTGCCAGCAGCCAAGTGGTGACAGGGTGGTGGAGAGAGACCCAGTACTTC
CASSQVVTGWWRETQYF
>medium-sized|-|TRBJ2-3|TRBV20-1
TGCAGTGCTAGCCAGCCCACAGATACGCAGTATTTT
CSASQPTDTQYF
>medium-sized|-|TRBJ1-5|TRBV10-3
TGTGCCATCAGTGAGTCGGCCATAGGCAATCAGCCCCAGCATTTT
CAISESAIGNQPQHF
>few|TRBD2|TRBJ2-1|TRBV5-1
TGCGCCAGCAGCTGGAGGGGACTACCGAACAATGAGCAGTTCTTC
CASSWRGLPNNEQFF
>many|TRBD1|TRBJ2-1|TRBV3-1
TGTGCCAGCAGCTCCTGGGACAGGGGGAATGAGCAGTTCTTC
CASSSWDRGNEQFF
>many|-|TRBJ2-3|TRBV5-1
TGCGCCAGCAGCTTGGTAGGGTTTCCAGATACGCAGTATTTT
CASSLVGFPDTQYF
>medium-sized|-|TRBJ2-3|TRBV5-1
TGCGCCAGCAGCTTGGATTTTAGTCGAGATACGCAGTATTTT
CASSLDFSRDTQYF